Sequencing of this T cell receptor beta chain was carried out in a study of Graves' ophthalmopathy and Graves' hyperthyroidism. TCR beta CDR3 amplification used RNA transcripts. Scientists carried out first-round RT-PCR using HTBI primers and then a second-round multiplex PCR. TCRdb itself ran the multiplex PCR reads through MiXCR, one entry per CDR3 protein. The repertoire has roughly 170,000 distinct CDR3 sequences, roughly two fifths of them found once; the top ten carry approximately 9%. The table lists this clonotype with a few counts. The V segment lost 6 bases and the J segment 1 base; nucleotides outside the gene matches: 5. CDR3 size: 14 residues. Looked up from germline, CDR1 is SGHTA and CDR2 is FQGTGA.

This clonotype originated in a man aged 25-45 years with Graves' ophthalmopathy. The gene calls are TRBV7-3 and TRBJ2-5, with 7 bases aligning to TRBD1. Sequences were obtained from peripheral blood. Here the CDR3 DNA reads TGTGCCAGCAGTTTGGGGACAGCCCAAGAGACCCAGTACTTC. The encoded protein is CASSLGTAQETQYF.